Reported below is one T cell receptor (beta chain). Its antigen is undetermined. Unmatched junction bases numbered 0, after V lost 7 bases and J lost 0 bases. CDR3 length: 13 residues. Germline CDR1 SGHRS, CDR2 YFSETQ. This entry belongs to a study of cytomegalovirus exposure and HLA in healthy donors. Study results and limitations: For TCR beta chains, V- and J-gene trimming was later linked to a missense DCLRE1C variant. Presence/absence results assume similar sequencing depth per donor, which may not hold. The study designated roughly 150 TCR beta chains cytomegalovirus-associated. A few CMV-associated chains proved CMV antigen-specific in vitro.

In the PCR, 60 Vbeta and 13 Jbeta primers were used. Profiled with immunoSEQ multiplex PCR; TCRdb holds only in-frame clones, not every one. Of roughly 140,000 clones listed, roughly 75% were seen once; the top ten hold nearly 7%. Material: PBMCs. The clonotype originates from a man between 40 and 49 years old in good health and CMV-seropositive. V gene TRBV5-1 combines with J gene TRBJ2-7, with TRBD2 matching over 11 bases. The CDR3 here is CASGLAGSYEQYF. The CDR3 coding sequence is TGCGCCAGCGGACTAGCGGGCTCCTACGAGCAGTACTTC.